This T cell receptor (beta chain) was sequenced for a study of T cell changes during pregnancy in multiple sclerosis. Trimming removed 2 bases from V and 1 base from J, with 15 bases in between. CDR3 size: 17 residues. This clone was recorded only once. Measured with immunoSEQ multiplex PCR; TCRdb has only the in-frame clones, and not every one. Of about 22,000 clones in the sample, roughly 89% were seen once. The sequence was obtained from a female donor in good health, enrolled as a control in a pregnancy study. The specimen comprised CD4+ T cells from peripheral blood mononuclear cells, sampled in the third trimester of pregnancy. This chain links TRBV6-7 with TRBJ1-5; possible D gene TRBD1, 6 bases. TRBV6-7 is an ORF; its function is uncertain. The CDR3 region has the DNA TGTGCCAGCAGTTACCAAGACAGGCCCAAGAGCAATCAGCCCCAGCATTTT. Translation: CASSYQDRPKSNQPQHF.